What follows describes a single T cell receptor (beta chain). The data originate from a study of PD-L1 blockade in urothelial cancer. In the study overall: Across blood samples, T cells had a median count of about 140,000.

The number of samples from each patient was between 1 and 8, taken pretreatment and on-treatment. CDR3 length: 15 residues. The germline gives CDR1 SGHRS, CDR2 YFSETQ. V shed 4 bases and J 2 bases; nucleotides not matched to a gene: 3. TCRdb keeps only in-frame clones here, not all; method: immunoSEQ multiplex PCR. The sample has 25,000 to 35,000 clones, around 86% seen once; the top ten hold less than 2%. This receptor was obtained from a man aged 50 or older with urothelial cancer. The chain uses TRBV5-1 and TRBJ2-7; 13 nucleotides match TRBD2. The material sequenced was PBMCs, taken around atezolizumab (anti-PD-L1) treatment. CDR3: CASSPGLAGAYEQYF. As DNA, the CDR3 is TGCGCCAGCAGCCCCGGACTAGCGGGAGCCTACGAGCAGTACTTC.